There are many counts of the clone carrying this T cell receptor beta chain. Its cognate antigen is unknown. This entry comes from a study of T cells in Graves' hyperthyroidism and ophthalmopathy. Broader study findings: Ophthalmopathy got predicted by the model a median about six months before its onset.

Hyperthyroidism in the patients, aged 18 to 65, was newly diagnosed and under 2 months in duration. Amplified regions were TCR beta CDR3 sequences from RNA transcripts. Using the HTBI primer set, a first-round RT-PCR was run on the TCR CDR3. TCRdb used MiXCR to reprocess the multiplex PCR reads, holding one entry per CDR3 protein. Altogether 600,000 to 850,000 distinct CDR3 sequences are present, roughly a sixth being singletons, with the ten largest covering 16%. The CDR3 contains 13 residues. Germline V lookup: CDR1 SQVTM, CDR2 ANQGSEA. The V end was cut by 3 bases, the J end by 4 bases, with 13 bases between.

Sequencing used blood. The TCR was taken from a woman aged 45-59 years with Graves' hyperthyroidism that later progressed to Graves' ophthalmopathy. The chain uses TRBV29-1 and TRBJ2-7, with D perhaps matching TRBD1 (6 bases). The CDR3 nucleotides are TGCAGCGTTGATTTCGGGACACCTTACGAGCAGTACTTC. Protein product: CSVDFGTPYEQYF.